These T cell receptor beta chains were read from a single sample in a study of blood T cells in healthy people across ages. TCRdb analysed the 5' RACE reads with MiXCR anew, one entry per CDR3 protein. The sample includes 1.5 million to 2 million distinct CDR3 sequences, 49% of them seen just once. Material: blood. These receptors were obtained from a woman aged 40 to 49 in good health. Each CDR3 is given with its conserved first and last residue. D genes are given only for firm matches. Size tells how often a clone was seen (once, few, many) or the class of an expanded clone, and some rows leave it out.

>-|-|TRBV3-1|TRBJ2-5
CASSQGGVDRGTQYF
TGTGCCAGCAGCCAAGGAGGGGTTGACCGAGGGACCCAGTACTTC
>few|-|TRBV28|TRBJ2-1
CASTEFQGGEQFF
TGTGCCAGCACAGAGTTCCAGGGGGGTGAGCAGTTCTTC
>-|-|TRBV20-1|TRBJ1-2
CSATRGIRGYTF
TGCAGTGCCACCCGGGGAATAAGGGGCTACACCTTC
>few|-|TRBV20-1|TRBJ2-3
CSARGRDATDTQYF
TGCAGTGCTAGAGGCCGGGACGCCACAGATACGCAGTATTTT
>-|-|TRBV12-3/TRBV12-4|TRBJ2-1
CASNSRGFSEQFF
TGTGCCAGCAATTCCCGGGGTTTCAGTGAGCAGTTCTTC
>-|-|TRBV15|TRBJ2-7
CATSRDLGVSYEQYF
TGTGCCACCAGCAGAGATCTCGGGGTCTCCTACGAGCAGTACTTC
>-|-|TRBV5-6|TRBJ2-7
CASSLYGDHEQYF
TGTGCCAGCAGCTTATATGGAGACCACGAGCAGTACTTC
>few|-|TRBV15|TRBJ2-5
CATSRDNFLGAQETQYF
TGTGCCACCAGCAGAGATAACTTCCTAGGCGCTCAGGAGACCCAGTACTTC
>-|-|TRBV7-7|TRBJ2-3
CASSRDTHTDTQYF
TGTGCTAGCAGCCGGGACACACACACAGATACGCAGTATTTT
>few|-|TRBV6-2/TRBV6-3|TRBJ2-1
CASSYSSRGLADHNEQFF
TGTGCCAGCAGTTACTCGTCGCGGGGGCTAGCGGACCACAATGAGCAGTTCTTC
>-|-|TRBV6-2/TRBV6-3|TRBJ1-4
CASSWLQLRGGEKLFF
TGTGCCAGCAGTTGGCTACAGCTACGAGGTGGCGAAAAACTGTTTTTT
>-|-|TRBV5-1|TRBJ2-1
CASSLRQGRDEQFF
TGCGCCAGCAGCTTGCGGCAGGGCCGGGATGAGCAGTTCTTC
>-|-|TRBV5-1|TRBJ1-6
CASSLNSDNSPLHF
TGCGCCAGCAGCTTAAATTCTGACAATTCACCCCTCCACTTT
>many|TRBD2|TRBV7-2|TRBJ2-1
CASSLVGGASGNEQFF
TGTGCCAGCAGCTTAGTCGGGGGGGCCTCGGGGAATGAGCAGTTCTTC
>-|TRBD2|TRBV28|TRBJ2-5
CASSFRGGVETQYF
TGTGCCAGCAGTTTTCGGGGAGGGGTGGAGACCCAGTACTTC
>once|TRBD1|TRBV3-1|TRBJ1-1
CASSQENRGGTEAFF
TGTGCCAGCAGCCAAGAAAACAGGGGGGGCACTGAAGCTTTCTTT
>-|TRBD1|TRBV7-9|TRBJ1-6
CASSSQGADGSPLHF
TGTGCCAGCAGCTCCCAGGGGGCTGACGGGTCACCCCTCCACTTT
>-|-|TRBV27|TRBJ2-1
CASSRDRFNNNEQFF
TGTGCCAGCAGCCGAGACAGGTTCAACAACAATGAGCAGTTCTTC
>-|TRBD1|TRBV7-8|TRBJ1-5
CASSQAGDRRHQPQHF
TGTGCCAGCAGCCAGGCTGGGGACAGGCGGCATCAGCCCCAGCATTTT
>few|TRBD1|TRBV9|TRBJ1-2
CASSVGGDSRVNGYTF
TGTGCCAGCAGCGTAGGAGGGGACAGCCGAGTTAATGGCTACACCTTC
>-|TRBD2|TRBV5-1|TRBJ2-3
CASSPLPTSGGTDTQYF
TGCGCCAGCAGCCCTTTACCGACTAGCGGGGGGACAGATACGCAGTATTTT
>few|-|TRBV20-1|TRBJ1-2
CSARQDGYTF
TGCAGTGCTAGACAGGATGGCTACACCTTC
>-|-|TRBV29-1|TRBJ2-5
CSVGGPGLKTQYF
TGCAGCGTTGGGGGGCCCGGGTTGAAGACCCAGTACTTC
>-|TRBD1|TRBV27|TRBJ1-1
CASRETGGGGLTEAFF
TGTGCCAGCAGGGAAACAGGGGGCGGCGGCCTCACTGAAGCTTTCTTT
>-|-|TRBV6-5|TRBJ2-5
CASSYKTGRGETQYF
TGTGCCAGCAGTTACAAGACAGGGAGGGGAGAGACCCAGTACTTC
>-|-|TRBV9|TRBJ2-4
CATEPWESAKNIQYF
TGTGCCACCGAGCCCTGGGAGTCAGCCAAAAACATTCAGTACTTC
>-|-|TRBV24-1|TRBJ1-5
CATRQSSSNQPQHF
TGTGCCACCCGACAGAGTTCTAGCAATCAGCCCCAGCATTTT
>few|-|TRBV12-3/TRBV12-4|TRBJ2-5
CASTPGVQETQYF
TGTGCCAGCACTCCGGGGGTGCAAGAGACCCAGTACTTC
>-|-|TRBV7-2|TRBJ2-4
CASSGRGRDIQYF
TGTGCCAGCAGCGGCAGGGGACGGGACATTCAGTACTTC
>few|-|TRBV28|TRBJ2-5
CASSLRLHQETQYF
TGTGCCAGCAGTTTGAGACTACACCAAGAGACCCAGTACTTC